Reported below is one T cell receptor (beta chain). 13 Jbeta primers and 60 Vbeta primers were used for the PCR. This table comes from immunoSEQ multiplex PCR, and its TCRdb copy is limited to in-frame clones, with some not included. Among about 120,000 clones, more than 60% were seen once, and the ten largest hold 2% to 3%. These data originate in a study of cytomegalovirus exposure and HLA in healthy donors. Looked up from germline, CDR1 is MRHNA and CDR2 is SNTAGT. J gave up 4 bases and V 4 bases, and 5 bases lay outside the gene matches. CDR3 length equals 15 residues. The sequenced material came from PBMCs. The TCR comes from a female donor in good health and CMV-seronegative. The chain couples TRBV6-4 to TRBJ2-1; TRBD2 agrees at 9 bases. The CDR3 DNA sequence: TGTGCCAGCAGTGTCATGCGGGGGGGGTACAATGAGCAGTTCTTC. Protein: CASSVMRGGYNEQFF.